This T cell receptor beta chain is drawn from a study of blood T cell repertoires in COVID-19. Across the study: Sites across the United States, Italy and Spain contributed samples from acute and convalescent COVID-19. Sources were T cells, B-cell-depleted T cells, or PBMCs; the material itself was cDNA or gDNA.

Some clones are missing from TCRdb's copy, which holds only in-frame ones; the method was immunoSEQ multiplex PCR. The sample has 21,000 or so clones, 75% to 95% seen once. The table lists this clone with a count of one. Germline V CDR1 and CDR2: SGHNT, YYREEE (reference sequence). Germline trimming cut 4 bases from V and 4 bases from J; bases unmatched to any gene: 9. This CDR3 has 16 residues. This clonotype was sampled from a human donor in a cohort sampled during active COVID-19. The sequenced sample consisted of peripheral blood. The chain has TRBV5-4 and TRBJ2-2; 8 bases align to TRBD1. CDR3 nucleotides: TGTGCCAGCAGCGGAGGGACAGGCCAAGGCACCGGGGAGCTGTTTTTT. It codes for CASSGGTGQGTGELFF.